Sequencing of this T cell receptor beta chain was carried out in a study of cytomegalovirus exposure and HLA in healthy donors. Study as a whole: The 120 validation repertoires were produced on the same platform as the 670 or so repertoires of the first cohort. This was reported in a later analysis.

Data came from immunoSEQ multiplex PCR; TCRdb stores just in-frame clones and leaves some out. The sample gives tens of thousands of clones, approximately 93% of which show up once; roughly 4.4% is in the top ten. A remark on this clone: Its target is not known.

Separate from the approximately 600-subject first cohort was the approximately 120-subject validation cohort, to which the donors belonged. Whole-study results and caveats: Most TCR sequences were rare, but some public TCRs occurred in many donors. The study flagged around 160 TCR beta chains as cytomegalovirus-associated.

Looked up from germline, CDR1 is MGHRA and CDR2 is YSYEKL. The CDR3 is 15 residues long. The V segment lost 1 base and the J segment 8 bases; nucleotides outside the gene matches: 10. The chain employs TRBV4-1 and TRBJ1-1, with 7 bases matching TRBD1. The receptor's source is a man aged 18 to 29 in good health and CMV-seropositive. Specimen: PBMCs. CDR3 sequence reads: CASSQGDRTGGEAFF. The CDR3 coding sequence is TGCGCCAGCAGCCAAGGGGATCGGACAGGTGGAGAAGCTTTCTTT.